The source of this T cell receptor (beta chain) is a study of CXCR3-negative and CXCR3-positive naive CD8 T cells. Whole-study results and caveats: More hydrophobic TRB CDR3s were found in CXCR3-positive naive cells than in CXCR3-negative naive cells.

The authors made the TRB cDNA libraries by 5' RACE using UMI labels. Reanalyzing the 5' RACE reads, TCRdb keeps one entry per CDR3 protein, without DNA. The sample has about 89,000 distinct CDR3 sequences. This CDR3 spans 15 amino acids. The germline V gene encodes CDR1 DFQATT and CDR2 SNEGSKA (reference sequence). Notes on this clonotype: Its target is unknown.

Sequenced: naive CXCR3+ CD8+ T cells from blood. Stated subset: CD45RO-CCR7+CD27+CD95- naive CD8+ T cells expressing CXCR3 (TNR3+). J is TRBJ1-1 and V is TRBV20-1. The clonotype was recovered from a human donor in good health. Some clones in this sample may be carry-over from other donors' samples. The CDR3 here is CSARDIVGIDTEAFF.